This record concerns one T cell receptor (beta chain) sequence. The germline V gene encodes CDR1 SGHNT and CDR2 YYREEE (reference sequence). V lost 4 bases, J lost 0 bases, and 12 bases stayed unmatched. The CDR3 contains 18 residues. Data came from immunoSEQ multiplex PCR; TCRdb stores just in-frame clones and leaves some out. This table holds some 41,000 clones, approximately 90% found once. The sample originates from a study of T cell changes during pregnancy in multiple sclerosis. This receptor was obtained from a female donor with multiple sclerosis, enrolled in a pregnancy study. The chain combines TRBV5-4 with TRBJ2-1; 8 bases line up with TRBD2. This sample comprised CD4+ T cells from peripheral blood mononuclear cells, obtained after pregnancy. Here the CDR3 DNA reads TGTGCCAGCAGCCCGCTGGTAGGACTAGCCCTCTCCTACAATGAGCAGTTCTTC. Its protein is CASSPLVGLALSYNEQFF.